The clone carrying this TCR beta chain was detected a few times. The target antigen is unknown. The data were obtained in a study of graft-versus-host responses after intestinal transplantation. About the research overall: Once they had received anti-thymocyte globulin induction, all recipients took tacrolimus and steroids for approximately three years.

TCRdb's copy holds only in-frame clones and misses some; the assay was immunoSEQ multiplex PCR. The profile shows about 88,000 clones, about nine tenths of them singletons. The ends lost 5 bases at V and 8 bases at J; junction bases unmatched: 8. Germline CDR1 is MDHEN and CDR2 is SYDVKM. The CDR3 runs 14 residues. The TCR was taken from a human donor who received an intestinal transplant. The specimen was unstimulated CD4+ T cells sorted from spleen or lymph node cells, collected before intestinal transplant. The rearrangement joins TRBV28 to TRBJ1-5; 8 nucleotides agree with TRBD1. CDR3 residues: CASSLDRVYKPQHF. The CDR3 nucleotides read TGTGCCAGCAGTCTGGACAGGGTTTATAAGCCCCAGCATTTT.